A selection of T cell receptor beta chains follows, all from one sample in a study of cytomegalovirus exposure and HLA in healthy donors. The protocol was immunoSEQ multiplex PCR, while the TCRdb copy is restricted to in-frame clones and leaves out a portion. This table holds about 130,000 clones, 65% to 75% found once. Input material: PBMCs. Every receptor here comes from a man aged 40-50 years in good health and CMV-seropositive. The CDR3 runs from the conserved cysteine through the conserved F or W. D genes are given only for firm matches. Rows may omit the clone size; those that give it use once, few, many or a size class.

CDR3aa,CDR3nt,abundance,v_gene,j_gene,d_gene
CASSSASRGIYGYTF,TGTGCCAGCAGTTCCGCGAGCAGGGGCATCTATGGCTACACCTTC,.,TRBV27,TRBJ1-2,.
CASSLANSYNEQFF,TGTGCCAGCAGCTTAGCGAACAGCTACAATGAGCAGTTCTTC,.,TRBV7-2,TRBJ2-1,.
CASSLDMNTEAFF,TGCGCCAGCAGCTTGGATATGAACACTGAAGCTTTCTTT,few,TRBV5-1,TRBJ1-1,.
CASSTPSVDTQYF,TGTGCCAGTAGTACGCCGTCGGTAGATACGCAGTATTTT,.,TRBV19,TRBJ2-3,.
CASRTDRVWSEAFF,TGTGCCAGCCGAACTGACAGGGTCTGGTCTGAAGCTTTCTTT,.,TRBV2,TRBJ1-1,TRBD1
CASRKRQKETYEQYF,TGCGCCAGCAGAAAACGGCAGAAGGAGACCTACGAGCAGTACTTC,.,TRBV23-1,TRBJ2-7,.
CASSPTRRGDTGELFF,TGTGCCAGCAGCCCCACCCGGCGGGGGGACACCGGGGAGCTGTTTTTT,.,TRBV5-4,TRBJ2-2,TRBD2
CASSGGTGHEQFF,TGTGCCAGCAGTGGCGGGACAGGGCATGAGCAGTTCTTC,.,TRBV28,TRBJ2-1,TRBD1
CASSSFDQPQHF,TGTGCCAGCAGCTCCTTCGATCAGCCCCAGCATTTT,.,TRBV7-6,TRBJ1-5,.
CASSSGQASSYNSPLHF,TGTGCCAGCAGCTCGGGACAGGCAAGCTCCTATAATTCACCCCTCCACTTT,.,TRBV5-4,TRBJ1-6,TRBD1
CASSDREGSYEQYF,TGTGCCAGCAGCGACCGGGAGGGATCCTACGAGCAGTACTTC,.,TRBV5-4,TRBJ2-7,TRBD2
CASSPNPIGTGGTQYF,TGTGCCAGCTCACCAAACCCCATTGGGACAGGAGGGACCCAGTACTTC,once,TRBV18,TRBJ2-5,TRBD1
CASSLEGQGRSLNTEAFF,TGTGCCAGCAGTTTAGAAGGACAGGGCCGAAGCTTGAACACTGAAGCTTTCTTT,.,TRBV27,TRBJ1-1,TRBD1
CASSPAGGMNTEAFF,TGTGCCAGCAGCCCGGCCGGGGGGATGAACACTGAAGCTTTCTTT,.,TRBV28,TRBJ1-1,.
CASSQDFVASSTDTQYF,TGTGCCAGCAGCCAAGATTTTGTTGCTAGTAGCACAGATACGCAGTATTTT,.,TRBV4-2,TRBJ2-3,.
CASSQGQGSNSPLHF,TGTGCCAGCAGCCAAGGACAGGGGAGCAATTCACCCCTCCACTTT,.,TRBV7-2,TRBJ1-6,TRBD1
CASSYSPGMQETQYF,TGTGCCAGCAGTTACTCTCCAGGGATGCAAGAGACCCAGTACTTC,.,TRBV6-5,TRBJ2-5,.
CASSHHYEQYF,TGTGCCAGCAGCCACCATTACGAGCAGTACTTC,.,TRBV14,TRBJ2-7,.
CASSPGDWREAFF,TGTGCCAGCAGCCCGGGTGACTGGAGGGAAGCTTTCTTT,.,TRBV9,TRBJ1-1,.
CASSLQGQVEEQYF,TGCGCCAGCAGCCTCCAGGGGCAGGTTGAAGAGCAGTACTTC,.,TRBV5-1,TRBJ2-7,.
CASALQGASYEQYF,TGTGCCAGCGCCCTACAGGGGGCATCCTACGAGCAGTACTTC,.,TRBV5-5,TRBJ2-7,TRBD1
CASSQVRGNTGELFF,TGTGCCAGCAGCCAAGTCAGGGGGAACACCGGGGAGCTGTTTTTT,.,TRBV14,TRBJ2-2,.